The next 20 T cell receptor beta chains were all read from a single sample in a study of CD8+ T cells in alopecia areata. RNA extraction and reverse transcription yielded cDNA as sequencing template. The data were produced by immunoSEQ multiplex PCR, yet TCRdb's version contains in-frame clones alone and is incomplete. This sample has about 98,000 clones; roughly 42% occur once, and the top ten carry 0.6% to 0.85%. Material for sequencing was CD4+ T cells sorted from blood. The receptors stem from a human donor with alopecia areata.

This chain uses TRBV6-5 with TRBJ2-7; TRBD2 is a possible D gene (6 bases). Germline assignment: CDR1 MNHEY and CDR2 SVGAGI. This CDR3 contains 13 residues. V gave up 5 bases and J gave up 4 bases, with 12 bases separating them. The CDR3 sequence: CASSREPAYEQYF. In nucleotides, the CDR3 is TGTGCCAGCAGTCGGGAGCCTGCGTACGAGCAGTACTTC.

The gene calls are TRBV29-1 and TRBJ2-3, with 7 bases fitting TRBD2. Germline V gives CDR1 SQVTM, CDR2 ANQGSEA. V lost 8 bases and J lost 0; bases outside the gene matches: 8. The length of the CDR3 is 14 residues. This CDR3 reads CSISAGLSTDTQYF. The DNA for the CDR3 is TGCAGCATCTCAGCGGGGCTCAGCACAGATACGCAGTATTTT.

V usage is TRBV29-1 and J usage is TRBJ2-5, with TRBD1 matching 7 bases. J lost 1 base, V lost 3 bases, and 17 bases had no gene match. CDR1 and CDR2 (germline): SQVTM, ANQGSEA. The CDR3 is made up of 18 amino acids. In DNA form, the CDR3 reads TGCAGCGTTGATGGAAGGATGAGCGGACAGGTAGCCCAAGAGACCCAGTACTTC. Amino acid sequence: CSVDGRMSGQVAQETQYF.

CDR3 nucleotide sequence: TGCGCCAGCAGCTTGGAGGGGGACCAGACCCAGTACTTC. It is translated as CASSLEGDQTQYF. The genes are TRBV5-1 and TRBJ2-5, with D possibly TRBD1 on 6 matching bases. Germline V lookup: CDR1 SGHRS, CDR2 YFSETQ. The CDR3 has 13 residues. Deletions cut 0 bases from V and 6 bases from J, with 9 bases between.

This clone was picked up a small number of times. CDR3 DNA sequence: TGCAGCGTTTTAAAGCTAGCGGGTAATTTCTACGAGCAGTACTTC. Amino acids: CSVLKLAGNFYEQYF. This chain connects TRBV29-1 to TRBJ2-7; 8 nucleotides align to TRBD2. Germline-derived CDR1 and CDR2 are SQVTM and ANQGSEA. The CDR3 totals 15 residues. The V and J ends lost 5 bases and 3 bases, in that order; junction bases with no gene match: 12.

On this clone: Relative to the germline gene, one junction end is altered; a read error may explain this. The chain has TRBV29-1 and TRBJ2-3, with 12 bases identical to TRBD2. This CDR3 has 16 amino acids. CDR1 SQVTM and CDR2 ANQGSEA come from the germline V gene. The CDR3 reads CSVEAGLAGSTDAQYF. CDR3 bases: TGCAGCGTTGAGGCGGGACTAGCGGGTAGCACAGATGCGCAGTATTTT.

J is TRBJ2-6 and V is TRBV10-2; D call uncertain. The CDR3 length is 13 residues. Per germline, CDR1 WSHSY and CDR2 SAAADI. The V gene lost 7 bases and the J gene lost 2 bases, with 6 bases spanning the gap. DNA of the CDR3: TGCGCCAGCATGGAGACTGGGGCCAACGTCCTGACTTTC. Translating gives CASMETGANVLTF.

This chain links TRBV7-2 with TRBJ2-1; TRBD2 aligns across 7 bases. Germline V gene lookup returns CDR1 SGHTA and CDR2 FQGNSA. Trimming at V came to 1 base and at J to 8 bases, leaving 8 bases not matched to a gene. The CDR3 is 15 amino acids. The DNA of the CDR3 is TGTGCCAGCAGCTTAGGGGCGGGAGTGGAGCATGAGCAGTTCTTC. Translation gives CASSLGAGVEHEQFF.

CDR3 sequence reads: CASSGSRFEQYF. Here the CDR3 DNA reads TGTGCCTCTAGCGGGAGTCGTTTCGAGCAGTACTTC. The V and J genes are TRBV6-1 and TRBJ2-7, with 10 bases matching TRBD2. Germline V gene lookup returns CDR1 MNHNS and CDR2 SASEGT. V lost 11 bases and J lost 6; bases outside the gene matches: 7. The CDR3 runs 12 residues.

The rearrangement uses TRBV30 and TRBJ1-5; TRBD1 matches at 8 bases. There are 15 residues in the CDR3. The germline V gene has CDR1 GTSNPN and CDR2 SVGIG (reference sequence). V gave up 3 bases and J gave up 1 base; unmatched junction bases: 5. CDR3: CAWSGTGESNQPQHF. The CDR3 region has the DNA TGTGCCTGGAGCGGGACAGGAGAGAGCAATCAGCCCCAGCATTTT.

The rearrangement links TRBV2 to TRBJ2-5; no clear D gene. Germline lookup yields CDR1 SNHLY and CDR2 FYNNEI. V lost 3 bases and J lost 5, with 19 bases in between. The CDR3 totals 16 residues. In DNA, the CDR3 is TGTGCCAGCAGTGAGATCGGAACAGTCGTTGGGGAGACCCAGTACTTC. Its translation: CASSEIGTVVGETQYF.

Turning to this clone: Additional DNA sequences in this sample encode the identical CDR3. This chain joins TRBV30 and TRBJ2-2; D not resolved. The V end was cut by 0 bases, the J end by 7 bases, with 3 bases between. The CDR3 has 11 residues. In germline, CDR1 is GTSNPN, CDR2 SVGIG (reference sequence). The CDR3 loop reads CAWSVGGELFF. CDR3 DNA: TGTGCCTGGAGTGTTGGCGGGGAGCTGTTTTTT.

This clone was picked up a small number of times. The genes are TRBV2 and TRBJ2-7, with D perhaps being TRBD1 or TRBD2 (5 bases each). The ends were cut back, 0 bases at V and 3 bases at J, with 12 bases in the middle. Per germline, CDR1 SNHLY and CDR2 FYNNEI. The CDR3 is 15 residues long. The CDR3 sequence: CASSEAGTANYEQYF. The CDR3 DNA is TGTGCCAGCAGTGAAGCCGGGACGGCAAACTACGAGCAGTACTTC.

The V gene is TRBV5-1, the J gene TRBJ2-7; no clear D gene. V was trimmed by 0 bases and J by 0 bases, leaving 4 bases between them. CDR1 is SGHRS and CDR2 is YFSETQ in the germline V gene. This CDR3 is built from 13 residues. The CDR3 DNA reads TGCGCCAGCAGCTTGGGGCACTCCTACGAGCAGTACTTC. Translating it yields CASSLGHSYEQYF.

This clone was observed once. Other DNA sequences in this specimen translate into the identical CDR3. The chain is built from TRBV30 and TRBJ1-1; no definite D call. Germline V lookup: CDR1 GTSNPN, CDR2 SVGIG (reference sequence). The V end was cut by 0 bases, the J end by 0 bases, with 5 bases between. This CDR3 has 13 residues. As DNA, the CDR3 is TGTGCCTGGAGTGTACGGGTGAACACTGAAGCTTTCTTT. Its translation: CAWSVRVNTEAFF.

The chain carries TRBV29-1 and TRBJ2-1, with 9 bases lining up with TRBD1. Trimming took 6 bases from V and 4 from J; bases not matched to a gene: 4. CDR1 is SQVTM and CDR2 is ANQGSEA in the germline V gene. This CDR3 contains 13 residues. CDR3 nucleotide sequence: TGCAGCGTCCCGGGGACAGGGTACAATGAGCAGTTCTTC. Translating gives CSVPGTGYNEQFF.

Concerning this clone: Other nucleotide sequences in the sample specify the same CDR3. The chain joins TRBV28 to TRBJ2-7; D ambiguous. CDR3 length: 14 residues. Trimming shortened V by 1 base and J by 0 bases, and 7 bases separated the two germline ends. Germline V CDR1 and CDR2: MDHEN, SYDVKM. This CDR3 reads CASSLSVTSYEQYF. The CDR3 coding sequence is TGTGCCAGCAGTTTATCGGTCACCTCCTACGAGCAGTACTTC. Using reference TRBV28 and TRBJ2-7 for the parts outside the CDR3, the full variable domain is DVKVTQSSRYLVKRTGEKVFLECVQDMDHENMFWYRQDPGLGLRLIYFSYDVKMKEKGDIPEGYSVSREKKERFSLILESASTNQTSMYLCASSLSVTSYEQYFGPGTRLTVT.

This clone showed up many times. The chain recombines TRBV28 with TRBJ1-2, with unresolved D. The germline V gene has CDR1 MDHEN and CDR2 SYDVKM. The CDR3 is 12 residues long. The V and J ends lost 6 bases and 8 bases respectively, with 13 bases between them. CDR3 in DNA: TGTGCCAGCAGGCCCCCTGGGCGCGGCTACACCTTC. Amino acids: CASRPPGRGYTF.

This clone was seen a few times. This chain joins TRBV30 and TRBJ2-1, with D perhaps being TRBD1 or TRBD2 (5 bases each). CDR1 and CDR2 from the germline V gene are GTSNPN and SVGIG (reference sequence). V lost 3 bases and J lost 0, with 9 bases in between. This CDR3 has 14 amino acids. CDR3 loop: CAWSWDLSYNEQFF. CDR3 nucleotides: TGTGCCTGGAGCTGGGACCTCTCCTACAATGAGCAGTTCTTC.

Only a few counts were recorded for this clone. The CDR3 is CSGTGTAYEQYF. As DNA, the CDR3 is TGCAGCGGGACCGGGACCGCCTACGAGCAGTACTTC. The genes are TRBV29-1 and TRBJ2-7; either TRBD1 or TRBD2 may fit D (5 bases each). Per the germline V gene, CDR1 is SQVTM and CDR2 is ANQGSEA. This CDR3 has 12 residues. The ends were cut back, 7 bases at V and 2 bases at J, with 12 bases in the middle.